This TCR beta chain was identified in a study of shared clonotypes between healthy human individuals. As for the study in general: Sampling drew on donors who were two women and a few men aged 18 to 49.

Assay: immunoSEQ multiplex PCR; the TCRdb copy retains only in-frame clones and omits some. Of a few million clones listed, about nine tenths are singletons. Study results and limitations: An effect of sequencing depth on clonotype sharing among donors was expected. Several donors showed sharing of around 5% of naive CD4 clonotypes.

A word on this clone: Its antigen is undetermined.

Everyone who donated was a Caucasian adult who lived in Nashville, Tennessee. This clonotype was sampled from a man younger than 35 in good health. Some clones in this sample may be carry-over from other donors' samples. The source material was naive CD4+ T cells from PBMCs. Stated subset: CD45RA+ positively selected.

The chain's CDR3 is CASSAPSLTDTQYF. As DNA, the CDR3 is TGTGCCAGCAGTGCGCCGTCCCTCACAGATACGCAGTATTTT. The chain links TRBV6-5 to TRBJ2-3; D unclear. Germline V gene lookup returns CDR1 MNHEY and CDR2 SVGAGI. Between the trimmed V and J ends, which lost 5 bases and 2 bases, there was a span of 11 bases. The CDR3 extends over 14 amino acids.